This T cell receptor (beta chain) was observed in a study of cytomegalovirus exposure and HLA in healthy donors. General observations from the study: Among donors in an Asian-associated ancestry cluster, a later analysis reportedly found fewer N-insertions than the roughly 700-donor mean. A list of approximately 160 TCR beta chains associated with cytomegalovirus was given. In vitro work confirmed that three CMV-associated chains recognize CMV antigens.

The PCR contained 60 Vbeta and 13 Jbeta primers. Using immunoSEQ multiplex PCR, the repertoire was profiled, and TCRdb retains in-frame clones only, with some absent. The table includes roughly 180,000 clones, 84% detected once. A note on this clone: Its cognate antigen is unknown.

The sequencing input was PBMCs. This TCR was sampled from a boy younger than 18 in good health and CMV-seronegative.

The CDR3 DNA sequence: TGTGCCAGCACCCGAGGGTCTAATTCACCCCTCCACTTT. This gives the protein CASTRGSNSPLHF. The V call is TRBV11-2, the J call TRBJ1-6; D uncertain. Germline CDR1 and CDR2: SGHAT and FQNNGV. V was clipped by 7 bases and J by 6 bases, with 10 bases between them. The CDR3 contains 13 residues.